The clone carrying this T cell receptor (beta chain) was seen only a few times. Germline CDR1 MNHEY, CDR2 SVGAGI. The CDR3 extends over 14 amino acids. Trimming took 7 bases from V and 2 from J; bases not matched to a gene: 5. This sample is drawn from a study of blood T cell repertoires in COVID-19. Study context: Acute-phase and convalescent COVID-19 samples originated in the United States, Italy and Spain.

As originally analysed: Amplifying reference gene primers gave estimates of nucleated cell counts. This table comes from immunoSEQ multiplex PCR, and its TCRdb copy is limited to in-frame clones, with some not included. That table furnishes V, J and clone size, whereas the DNA furnished D and trimming. The sample includes roughly 190,000 clones, 65% to 80% seen only once; the top ten take roughly an eighth. This sequence was found in a woman aged 45-59 years with acute or convalescent COVID-19. Sequencing input: peripheral blood. The chain combines TRBV6-5 with TRBJ1-3, with TRBD1 identical over 7 bases. The CDR3 loop is CASTKQGTGNTIYF. The DNA of the CDR3 is TGTGCCAGCACCAAACAGGGGACTGGAAACACCATATATTTT.